The 26 T cell receptor beta chains presented below share a single source sample, sequenced in a study of cytomegalovirus exposure and HLA in healthy donors. The PCR made use of 60 Vbeta and 13 Jbeta primers. Data came from immunoSEQ multiplex PCR; TCRdb stores just in-frame clones and leaves some out. The table includes 170,000 or so clones, about four fifths detected once. The sequenced sample was PBMCs. These receptors were taken from a man aged 25 to 45 in good health and CMV-seropositive.

The genes are TRBV6-1 and TRBJ1-4; D perhaps matches TRBD1 (6 bases). Germline V gene data show CDR1 as MNHNS and CDR2 as SASEGT. The CDR3 runs 13 residues. V lost 4 bases, J lost 5 bases, and 8 bases lay in between. The CDR3 region is CASSVDRNEKLFF. CDR3 DNA sequence: TGTGCCAGCAGTGTAGACAGGAATGAAAAACTGTTTTTT.

This rearrangement joins TRBV29-1 to TRBJ2-1, with 14 bases lining up with TRBD2. The CDR3 length is 17 residues. Germline lookup yields CDR1 SQVTM and CDR2 ANQGSEA. Trimming took 6 bases from V and 0 from J; bases not matched to a gene: 7. The CDR3 DNA sequence: TGCAGCGTCTCCGGGACTAGCGGGAGCAGCTCCTACAATGAGCAGTTCTTC. It yields the protein CSVSGTSGSSSYNEQFF.

This chain links TRBV5-1 with TRBJ2-3; TRBD2 agrees at 13 bases. The CDR3 loop spans 18 amino acids. Germline CDR1 is SGHRS and CDR2 is YFSETQ. The V segment lost 0 bases and the J segment 2 bases; nucleotides outside the gene matches: 6. CDR3 nucleotides: TGCGCCAGCAGCTTGGGACTAGCGGGGGGCAGTCCCACAGATACGCAGTATTTT. This encodes CASSLGLAGGSPTDTQYF.

The rearrangement links TRBV9 to TRBJ1-2, with D perhaps matching TRBD1 (6 bases). Germline-derived CDR1 and CDR2 are SGDLS and YYNGEE. The CDR3 is 13 amino acids. Deletions cut 3 bases from V and 6 bases from J, with 12 bases between. The CDR3 nucleotides read TGTGCCAGCAGCGCGGGGGGCCAGAATGGCTACACCTTC. This encodes CASSAGGQNGYTF.

As DNA, the CDR3 is TGTGCCAGCAGCCAAGTTCGGAGAGGGGGCGGTGGTGGCTACACCTTC. This gives the protein CASSQVRRGGGGGYTF. The rearrangement links TRBV4-2 to TRBJ1-2; 7 bases agree with TRBD1. Germline V gives CDR1 LGHNA, CDR2 YNFKEQ. The V and J ends lost 1 base and 7 bases, in that order; junction bases with no gene match: 12. CDR3 length: 16 residues.

Notes on this clone: Within the sample, other DNA sequences also encode this same CDR3. This chain connects TRBV30 to TRBJ2-5; the match to TRBD2 covers 10 bases. The CDR3 is 13 residues long. V lost 1 base to trimming and J lost 4 bases; unmatched junction nucleotides: 0. In germline, CDR1 is GTSNPN, CDR2 SVGIG (reference sequence). CDR3 sequence: CAWSGLAGETQYF. The CDR3 nucleotides read TGTGCCTGGAGTGGACTAGCGGGAGAGACCCAGTACTTC.

V gene TRBV6-5 combines with J gene TRBJ1-5; D possibly corresponds to TRBD1 (5 bases). CDR1 MNHEY and CDR2 SVGAGI come from the germline V gene. Trimming removed 5 bases at V and 3 bases at J, with 14 bases between. The CDR3 has 15 amino acids. The CDR3 DNA sequence: TGTGCCAGCAGTGTCCGGAGGGGTGACAATCAGCCCCAGCATTTT. It codes for CASSVRRGDNQPQHF.

The chain uses TRBV5-6 and TRBJ2-5; TRBD1 matches 11 bases. The ends lost 4 bases at V and 5 bases at J; junction bases unmatched: 4. The germline V gene encodes CDR1 SGHDT and CDR2 YYEEEE. The CDR3 spans 14 residues. The CDR3, as DNA: TGTGCCAGCAGCGCGGGACAGGGGGGGGAGACCCAGTACTTC. This codes for CASSAGQGGETQYF.

The sample holds one count of this clone. The chain carries TRBV6-5 and TRBJ2-5, with 10 bases lining up with TRBD2. Germline trimming cut 3 bases from V and 2 bases from J; bases unmatched to any gene: 3. The CDR3 consists of 15 residues. Germline V lookup: CDR1 MNHEY, CDR2 SVGAGI. This CDR3 is CASSYTSGEQETQYF. The CDR3 nucleotides read TGTGCCAGCAGTTATACTAGCGGGGAACAAGAGACCCAGTACTTC.

This clone was observed a handful of times. CDR3 DNA: TGTGCCAGCAGTCCGACTAGCGGGGGGAGGCGGTTCTTC. Translated: CASSPTSGGRRFF. The chain recombines TRBV27 with TRBJ2-1; 13 bases are shared with TRBD2. Unmatched junction bases numbered 7, after V lost 5 bases and J lost 15 bases. Germline V gene lookup returns CDR1 MNHEY and CDR2 SMNVEV (reference sequence). This CDR3 region has 13 residues.

The V call is TRBV4-2, the J call TRBJ2-3; 11 bases are a match to TRBD1. The germline gives CDR1 LGHNA, CDR2 YNFKEQ. The CDR3 length is 16 residues. V lost 1 base and J lost 4; bases outside the gene matches: 4. The DNA for the CDR3 is TGTGCCAGCAGCCAAGGGGACAGGGGGTTTGCAGATACGCAGTATTTT. This sequence encodes CASSQGDRGFADTQYF.

The chain joins TRBV6-1 to TRBJ1-2, with no clear D. From germline, CDR1 is MNHNS and CDR2 SASEGT. V lost 2 bases, J lost 4 bases, and 8 bases lay in between. This CDR3 is 13 amino acids long. CDR3 in amino acids: CASSEREIYGYTF. The CDR3 nucleotides read TGTGCCAGCAGTGAACGAGAGATCTATGGCTACACCTTC.

The chain combines TRBV21-1 with TRBJ2-7; the D call in the table, TRBD2, was not verified against the DNA. TRBV21-1 corresponds to a pseudogene. The CDR3 runs 15 residues. Here the CDR3 DNA reads TGTGCCACTCTCTCGGGTACTATCCCCAACTACGAGCAGTACTTC. Translating gives CATLSGTIPNYEQYF.

The chain links TRBV6-8 to TRBJ1-1; 10 bases line up with TRBD1. The CDR3 has 15 amino acids. CDR1 is MNHGY and CDR2 is SAAAGT in the germline V gene. The ends lost 6 bases at V and 5 bases at J; junction bases unmatched: 9. The chain's CDR3 is CASRTRQGAGTEAFF. In DNA form, the CDR3 reads TGTGCCAGCAGGACAAGACAGGGGGCGGGTACTGAAGCTTTCTTT.

V usage is TRBV10-3 and J usage is TRBJ2-3; 8 positions match TRBD1. The V segment lost 3 bases and the J segment 0 bases; nucleotides outside the gene matches: 8. Germline assignment: CDR1 ENHRY and CDR2 SYGVKD. The length of the CDR3 is 17 residues. CDR3 region: CAISDPTGGKSTDTQYF. For the CDR3, the DNA is TGTGCCATCAGTGACCCCACAGGGGGAAAGAGCACAGATACGCAGTATTTT.

This chain connects TRBV28 to TRBJ2-7; perhaps TRBD1 as D (5 bases). Trimming removed 2 bases from V and 3 bases from J, with 14 bases in between. CDR1 and CDR2 (germline): MDHEN, SYDVKM. This CDR3 spans 15 amino acids. The CDR3 DNA follows: TGTGCCAGCAGTTTACTTAAGGGGATGCTCTACGAGCAGTACTTC. Amino acids: CASSLLKGMLYEQYF.

The rearrangement uses TRBV15 and TRBJ2-1; a weak D match, TRBD2 (5 bases). V shed 0 bases and J shed 8 bases, with 8 bases lying between them. CDR3 length: 13 residues. Germline V gene sequence: CDR1 LNHNV, CDR2 YYDKDF (reference sequence). The DNA for the CDR3 is TGTGCCACCAGCAGAGACCGGGGATATGAGCAGTTCTTC. It translates to CATSRDRGYEQFF.

For the CDR3, the DNA is TGCGCCAGCAGTGAAGGACTAGCGTTCGGGGAGCTGTTTTTT. Translation gives CASSEGLAFGELFF. The chain links TRBV10-2 to TRBJ2-2; 9 bases map to TRBD2. V dropped 3 bases and J dropped 7; count of bases not matched to a gene: 3. The CDR3 runs 14 residues. The V gene's germline CDR1 is WSHSY and CDR2 SAAADI.

This chain joins TRBV6-5 and TRBJ1-5; D is possibly TRBD1 (5 bases). The ends were cut back, 2 bases at V and 4 bases at J, with 12 bases in the middle. The CDR3 contains 15 residues. Germline CDR1 is MNHEY and CDR2 is SVGAGI. As DNA, the CDR3 is TGTGCCAGCAGTTACGATGCGGGGGGTAATCAGCCCCAGCATTTT. This gives the protein CASSYDAGGNQPQHF.

This chain links TRBV5-1 with TRBJ2-7; tentative D call: TRBD2 (5 bases). CDR1 and CDR2 (germline): SGHRS, YFSETQ. V lost 0 bases and J lost 5, with 9 bases in between. This CDR3 region has 13 residues. CDR3 nucleotide sequence: TGCGCCAGCAGCTTGGCGGGGTCGGACGAGCAGTACTTC. It codes for CASSLAGSDEQYF.

V is TRBV28 and J is TRBJ1-2; 10 nucleotides align to TRBD1. Germline V gene data show CDR1 as MDHEN and CDR2 as SYDVKM. The trim removed 3 bases at V and 4 bases at J, leaving 11 bases unmatched. The CDR3 covers 17 residues. DNA for the CDR3: TGTGCCAGCAGTTTTTCCGTCGGGACAGGGGACAGCTATGGCTACACCTTC. It is translated as CASSFSVGTGDSYGYTF.

The chain has TRBV5-5 and TRBJ2-3, with D perhaps matching TRBD1 (6 bases). The CDR3 loop spans 14 amino acids. Germline assignment: CDR1 SGHKS and CDR2 YYEKEE (reference sequence). The V end lost 6 bases, the J end lost 2 bases, and 13 bases lay between the germline ends. The DNA of the CDR3 is TGTGCCAGCACCAGTAGGGGGTACACAGATACGCAGTATTTT. Protein product: CASTSRGYTDTQYF.

This rearrangement joins TRBV10-1 to TRBJ1-2, with unresolved D. With 3 bases removed from V and 8 bases from J, the gap between germline ends came to 4 bases. The germline CDR1 and CDR2 sequences are WNHNN and SYGVQD (reference sequence). The CDR3 extends over 10 amino acids. The CDR3 region is CASSESGYTF. The CDR3 coding sequence is TGCGCCAGCAGTGAATCAGGCTACACCTTC.

The genes are TRBV21-1 and TRBJ1-4; no check of the table's D call, TRBD1, against the DNA was made. TRBV21-1 represents a pseudogene. The CDR3 extends over 13 amino acids. CDR3 DNA: TGTGCCAGCCCACAGGTAGTCAGGGAAAAACTGTTTTTT. Its translation is CASPQVVREKLFF.

V is TRBV19 and J is TRBJ2-5, with no clear D. The CDR3 spans 14 residues. Trimming took off 3 bases at V and 4 bases at J, with 12 bases between the two ends. CDR1 is LNHDA and CDR2 is SQIVND in the germline V gene (reference sequence). The CDR3 here is CASSIRGRTETQYF. Written as DNA, the CDR3 is TGTGCCAGTAGTATTAGAGGCAGAACAGAGACCCAGTACTTC.

This clone appeared a few times. V and J are TRBV6-6 and TRBJ2-7; 10 nucleotides agree with TRBD2. Germline V gene sequence: CDR1 MNHNY, CDR2 SVGAGI (reference sequence). Trimming at V came to 4 bases and at J to 6 bases, leaving 3 bases not matched to a gene. The CDR3 contains 13 residues. The CDR3 spells CASSLAGGGEQYF. Written as DNA, the CDR3 is TGTGCCAGCAGTTTAGCGGGAGGTGGCGAGCAGTACTTC.